These T cell receptor beta chains were read from a single sample in a study of sequential checkpoint blockade in melanoma. TCRdb keeps only in-frame clones here, not all; method: immunoSEQ multiplex PCR. The table includes around 21,000 clones, approximately 80% detected once. This material consisted of CD8+ T cells sorted from blood (inferred from file names), taken from a patient given nivolumab and ipilimumab in sequence. These receptors originate from a human donor with melanoma. CDR3s include the opening cysteine and the closing phenylalanine or tryptophan. The D gene is left open where the match is weak. The size entry is marked missing in some rows and otherwise reads once, few, many or a size class.

abundance | j_gene | v_gene | d_gene | CDR3aa | CDR3nt
. | TRBJ2-5 | TRBV30 | . | CAWSVGGDITETQYF | TGTGCCTGGAGTGTTGGCGGGGATATAACGGAGACCCAGTACTTC
few | TRBJ1-2 | TRBV27 | . | CASMTYREGGYTF | TGTGCCAGCATGACATACAGGGAGGGGGGCTACACCTTC
once | TRBJ2-7 | TRBV2 | . | CASSQIIGTLLESAYEQYF | TGTGCCAGCAGTCAAATTATCGGGACACTGTTAGAGTCCGCCTACGAGCAGTACTTC
. | TRBJ2-1 | TRBV9 | TRBD2 | CASSVALAGAYNEQFF | TGTGCCAGCAGCGTAGCTCTAGCGGGGGCCTACAATGAGCAGTTCTTC
. | TRBJ2-7 | TRBV2 | TRBD2 | CASSTGLAGEYYEQYF | TGTGCCAGCTCAACGGGACTAGCGGGAGAGTACTACGAGCAGTACTTC
. | TRBJ2-7 | TRBV6-5 | . | CASSYSMRESSYEQYF | TGTGCCAGCAGTTACTCGATGAGAGAGAGCTCCTACGAGCAGTACTTC
. | TRBJ1-4 | TRBV19 | . | CASTDRRRRGNEKLFF | TGTGCCAGTACAGACAGACGACGGAGGGGTAATGAAAAACTGTTTTTT
. | TRBJ1-2 | TRBV5-6 | . | CASSLAQQGGHGYTF | TGTGCCAGCAGCTTGGCCCAGCAGGGAGGTCATGGCTACACCTTC
. | TRBJ2-3 | TRBV5-1 | . | CASSLVAGDTQYF | TGCGCCAGCAGCTTGGTGGCAGGAGATACGCAGTATTTT
. | TRBJ2-5 | TRBV10-2 | . | CASSLTSLGETQYF | TGCGCCAGCAGCCTGACTAGTCTGGGGGAGACCCAGTACTTC
. | TRBJ1-1 | TRBV30 | TRBD1 | CAWSVSGGAEAFF | TGTGCCTGGAGTGTCTCAGGGGGAGCTGAAGCTTTCTTT
. | TRBJ2-1 | TRBV7-7 | TRBD2 | CASSPGTRNEQFF | TGTGCCAGCAGCCCCGGGACTAGGAATGAGCAGTTCTTC
. | TRBJ2-3 | TRBV28 | . | CASSRTGLPVDTQYF | TGTGCCAGCAGTCGGACGGGACTCCCAGTAGATACGCAGTATTTT
. | TRBJ1-4 | TRBV7-9 | . | CASSLVGAGYGEKLFF | TGTGCCAGCAGCTTAGTTGGGGCAGGGTACGGTGAAAAACTGTTTTTT
. | TRBJ2-7 | TRBV7-9 | . | CASTPQGRRGPGEQYF | TGTGCCAGCACCCCCCAGGGCCGGAGGGGCCCTGGCGAGCAGTACTTC
. | TRBJ2-1 | TRBV7-9 | TRBD2 | CASSPPLAGERNEQFF | TGTGCCAGCAGCCCGCCCCTAGCGGGGGAGAGGAATGAGCAGTTCTTC
. | TRBJ2-7 | TRBV9 | . | CASSVAWEYEQYF | TGTGCCAGCAGCGTAGCTTGGGAGTACGAGCAGTACTTC
. | TRBJ2-2 | TRBV9 | . | CASSHPTTGTATGELFF | TGTGCCAGCAGCCACCCTACGACCGGGACTGCCACCGGGGAGCTGTTTTTT
. | TRBJ2-1 | TRBV27 | . | CASSLVPDEQFF | TGTGCCAGCAGTTTAGTCCCAGATGAGCAGTTCTTC
. | TRBJ2-6 | TRBV27 | TRBD1 | CASSLLTGGFRSGANVLTF | TGTGCCAGCAGTTTATTAACAGGGGGCTTTCGTTCTGGGGCCAACGTCCTGACTTTC
. | TRBJ2-7 | TRBV7-9 | . | CASSLSPRFDEQYF | TGTGCCAGCAGCTTAAGCCCGAGGTTCGACGAGCAGTACTTC
. | TRBJ1-5 | TRBV27 | TRBD1 | CASSAQGAAQPQHF | TGTGCCAGCAGTGCACAGGGGGCGGCGCAGCCCCAGCATTTT
. | TRBJ1-2 | TRBV14 | . | CASSQDAAAFGRNYGYTF | TGTGCCAGCAGCCAAGACGCGGCGGCTTTTGGTCGGAACTATGGCTACACCTTC
few | TRBJ2-3 | TRBV10-3 | TRBD1 | CAISIDRGRVVTDTQYF | TGTGCCATCAGTATTGACAGGGGGCGAGTAGTCACAGATACGCAGTATTTT
few | TRBJ2-1 | TRBV29-1 | TRBD2 | CSLGGLAGLVAEQFF | TGCAGCTTGGGGGGGCTAGCGGGCCTCGTAGCTGAGCAGTTCTTC
. | TRBJ1-2 | TRBV6-5 | TRBD1 | CASSGDSVYGYTF | TGTGCCAGCAGCGGGGACAGCGTTTATGGCTACACCTTC
. | TRBJ2-7 | TRBV11-2 | . | CASRRQGPHEQYF | TGTGCCAGCCGCAGGCAGGGTCCCCACGAGCAGTACTTC
. | TRBJ2-7 | TRBV19 | . | CASSVVGSYEQYF | TGTGCCAGTAGTGTCGTTGGCAGCTACGAGCAGTACTTC
. | TRBJ2-4 | TRBV19 | . | CASSIIYGREDIQYF | TGTGCCAGTAGTATAATTTACGGCAGGGAGGACATTCAGTACTTC
. | TRBJ2-3 | TRBV5-6 | . | CASSLEFTQYF | TGTGCCAGCAGCTTAGAGTTTACGCAGTATTTT
. | TRBJ2-7 | TRBV28 | . | CASSLAVPSYEQYF | TGTGCCAGCAGTTTGGCGGTCCCCTCCTACGAGCAGTACTTC
few | TRBJ1-6 | TRBV7-6 | TRBD1 | CASSSGQGYAPLHF | TGTGCCAGCAGCTCCGGACAGGGGTACGCACCCCTCCACTTT
. | TRBJ2-5 | TRBV14 | TRBD2 | CASSQDHSGGDQYF | TGTGCCAGCAGCCAAGATCATAGCGGGGGGGACCAGTACTTC
medium-sized | TRBJ2-7 | TRBV7-6 | TRBD1 | CASSLTGQEVDEQYF | TGTGCCAGCAGCTTAACCGGACAGGAGGTCGACGAGCAGTACTTC
. | TRBJ1-2 | TRBV28 | . | CASSWEETTYGYTF | TGTGCCAGCAGTTGGGAGGAGACCACTTACGGCTACACCTTC
. | TRBJ2-7 | TRBV30 | TRBD1 | CAWSVSGGGEQYF | TGTGCCTGGAGTGTATCAGGGGGCGGCGAGCAGTACTTC
. | TRBJ1-2 | TRBV6-5 | TRBD1 | CASGDRGLALNGYTF | TGTGCCAGCGGCGACAGGGGATTGGCATTGAATGGCTACACCTTC
. | TRBJ1-2 | TRBV9 | TRBD1 | CASGSQGRPLSGYTF | TGTGCCAGCGGATCACAGGGGAGACCTCTATCCGGCTACACCTTC
once | TRBJ2-1 | TRBV13 | TRBD2 | CASSLRLAGYNEQFF | TGTGCCAGCAGCTTAAGACTAGCGGGATACAATGAGCAGTTCTTC
. | TRBJ1-1 | TRBV19 | . | CASSITRASLAMNTEAFF | TGTGCCAGTAGTATAACTAGGGCCTCCTTAGCCATGAACACTGAAGCTTTCTTT
. | TRBJ2-2 | TRBV6-6 | . | CANAGAGTGELFF | TGTGCCAACGCGGGGGCCGGGACCGGGGAGCTGTTTTTT
. | TRBJ2-1 | TRBV11-2 | TRBD2 | CASSHGGGLAALGQFF | TGTGCCAGCAGCCACGGTGGGGGACTAGCGGCCCTGGGGCAGTTCTTC
. | TRBJ2-3 | TRBV6-5 | . | CASSPSASTDTQYF | TGTGCCAGCAGTCCGAGCGCCAGCACAGATACGCAGTATTTT
. | TRBJ2-7 | TRBV10-3 | TRBD1 | CAISGGGTGHFKQYF | TGTGCCATCAGTGGAGGGGGGACAGGGCATTTCAAGCAGTACTTC
. | TRBJ2-3 | TRBV6-6 | TRBD2 | CASSWGLATDTQYF | TGTGCCAGCAGCTGGGGACTAGCCACAGATACGCAGTATTTT
. | TRBJ1-1 | TRBV5-1 | . | CASSLVSRVEAFF | TGCGCCAGCAGCTTGGTTAGCCGGGTTGAAGCTTTCTTT